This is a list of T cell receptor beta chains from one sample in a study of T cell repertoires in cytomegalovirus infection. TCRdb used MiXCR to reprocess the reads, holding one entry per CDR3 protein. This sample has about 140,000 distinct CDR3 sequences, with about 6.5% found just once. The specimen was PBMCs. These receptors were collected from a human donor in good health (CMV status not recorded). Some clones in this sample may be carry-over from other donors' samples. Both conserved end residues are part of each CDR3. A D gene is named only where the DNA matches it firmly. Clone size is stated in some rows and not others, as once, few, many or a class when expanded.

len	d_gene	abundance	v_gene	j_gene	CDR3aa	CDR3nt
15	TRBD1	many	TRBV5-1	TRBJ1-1	CASSKDRVKNTEAFF	TGCGCCAGCAGCAAAGACAGGGTTAAGAACACTGAAGCTTTCTTT
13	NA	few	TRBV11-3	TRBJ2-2	CASSLGSAGELFF	TGTGCCAGCAGCTTAGGGAGTGCCGGGGAGCTGTTTTTT
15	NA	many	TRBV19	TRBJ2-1	CATSPRGSSYNEQFF	TGTGCCACCTCACCTCGAGGGAGCTCCTACAATGAGCAGTTCTTC
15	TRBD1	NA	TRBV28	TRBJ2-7	CASSPLQGASYEQYF	TGTGCCAGCAGTCCACTACAGGGGGCCTCCTACGAGCAGTACTTC
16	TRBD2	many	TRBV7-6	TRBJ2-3	CASSLWAGGTTDTQYF	TGTGCCAGCAGCTTATGGGCGGGGGGGACCACAGATACGCAGTATTTT
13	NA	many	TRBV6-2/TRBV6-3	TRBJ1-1	CASSYSRGTEAFF	TGTGCCAGCAGTTACTCCCGAGGCACTGAAGCTTTCTTT
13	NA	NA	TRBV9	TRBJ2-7	CASSVGTYHEQYF	TGTGCCAGCAGCGTTGGGACTTATCACGAGCAGTACTTC
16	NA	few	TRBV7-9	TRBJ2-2	CASSSKGESSTGELFF	TGTGCCAGCAGCTCCAAGGGGGAATCGAGCACCGGGGAGCTGTTTTTT
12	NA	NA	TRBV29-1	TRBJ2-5	CSVVFQAGAQYF	TGCAGCGTCGTCTTTCAGGCCGGGGCCCAGTACTTC
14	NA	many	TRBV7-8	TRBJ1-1	CASSLVFGGTEAFF	TGTGCCAGCAGCTTAGTGTTCGGGGGGACTGAAGCTTTCTTT
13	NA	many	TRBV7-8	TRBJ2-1	CASTPRGYNEQFF	TGTGCCAGCACCCCTCGGGGCTACAATGAGCAGTTCTTC
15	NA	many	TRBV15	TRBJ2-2	CATSREGIGTGELFF	TGTGCCACCAGCAGAGAAGGGATCGGCACCGGGGAGCTGTTTTTT
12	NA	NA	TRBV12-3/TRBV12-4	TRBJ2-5	CASSTLMETQYF	TGTGCCAGCAGCACCCTGATGGAGACCCAGTACTTC
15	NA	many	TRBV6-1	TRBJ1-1	CASSEGIPGQTEAFF	TGTGCCAGCAGTGAAGGAATCCCTGGGCAGACAGAAGCTTTCTTT
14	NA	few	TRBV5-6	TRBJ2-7	CASKTRGSPYEQYF	TGTGCCAGCAAGACTCGAGGGTCCCCCTACGAGCAGTACTTC
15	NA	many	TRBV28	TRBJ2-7	CATLGQAYVSYEQYF	TGTGCCACCCTGGGGCAGGCCTACGTGTCCTACGAGCAGTACTTC
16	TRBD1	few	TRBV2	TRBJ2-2	CASRHNRGRGTGELFF	TGTGCCAGCAGACATAACAGGGGAAGGGGCACCGGGGAGCTGTTTTTT
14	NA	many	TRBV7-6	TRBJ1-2	CASSLSERVTGYTF	TGTGCCAGCAGCTTATCCGAGAGGGTAACTGGCTACACCTTC
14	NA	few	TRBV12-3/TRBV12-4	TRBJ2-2	CASSPTRLGGELFF	TGTGCCAGCAGCCCAACTAGATTGGGCGGGGAGCTGTTTTTT
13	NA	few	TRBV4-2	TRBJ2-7	CASSQAPRGEQYF	TGTGCCAGCAGCCAGGCCCCGCGGGGCGAGCAGTACTTC
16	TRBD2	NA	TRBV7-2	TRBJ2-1	CASSSSSGGAFREQFF	TGTGCCAGCAGCTCATCGAGCGGGGGGGCCTTCAGGGAGCAGTTCTTC
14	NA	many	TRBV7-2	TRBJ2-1	CASSFIGLYNEQFF	TGTGCCAGCAGCTTTATTGGACTTTACAATGAGCAGTTCTTC
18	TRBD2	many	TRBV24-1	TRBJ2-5	CATSDLGKSGGVGETQYF	TGTGCCACCAGTGACCTCGGGAAGAGCGGGGGGGTTGGAGAGACCCAGTACTTC
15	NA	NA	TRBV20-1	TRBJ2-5	CSARDRVNPQETQYF	TGCAGTGCTAGAGATCGTGTCAACCCGCAAGAGACCCAGTACTTC
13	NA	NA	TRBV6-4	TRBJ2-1	CASSVSKGDEQFF	TGTGCCAGCAGTGTCTCTAAGGGAGATGAGCAGTTCTTC